The 10 T cell receptor beta chains presented below share a single source sample, sequenced in a study of blood T cell repertoires in COVID-19. Some clones are missing from TCRdb's copy, which holds only in-frame ones; the method was immunoSEQ multiplex PCR. The sample lists fewer than 350,000 clones; around 90% were seen once. Source material: PBMCs or T cells enriched from blood (not recorded which). All receptors derive from a man in his fifties or sixties who had recovered from COVID-19.

This rearrangement joins TRBV6-6 to TRBJ1-4; 7 positions agree with TRBD1. Germline V gene lookup returns CDR1 MNHNY and CDR2 SVGAGI (reference sequence). The CDR3 runs to 15 residues. Losses at the gene ends were 5 bases for V and 0 bases for J; bases not matched to a gene: 3. The CDR3 nucleotides are TGTGCCAGCAGTAGTCAGGGGGCAACTAATGAAAAACTGTTTTTT. It codes for CASSSQGATNEKLFF.

J is TRBJ1-5 and V is TRBV6-5; D might be TRBD1 (5 bases). Trimming cost V 8 bases and J 10 bases, with 15 bases left between them. The CDR3 runs 12 residues. Germline loops: CDR1 MNHEY, CDR2 SVGAGI. This CDR3 reads CASGGSGLPQHF. CDR3 bases: TGTGCCAGCGGGGGGTCAGGTTTACCCCAGCATTTT.

This clone was counted between two and nine times. The rearrangement uses TRBV11-2 and TRBJ2-7, with TRBD2 matching 8 bases. Trimming removed 3 bases from V and 0 bases from J; junction bases left unmatched: 7. In germline, CDR1 is SGHAT, CDR2 FQNNGV. The CDR3 has 16 residues. CDR3 in amino acids: CASSFGLATSSYEQYF. As DNA, the CDR3 is TGTGCCAGCAGCTTTGGACTAGCCACAAGCTCCTACGAGCAGTACTTC.

V usage is TRBV9 and J usage is TRBJ1-3; D may be TRBD1 (5 bases). With 0 bases removed from V and 5 bases from J, the gap between germline ends came to 12 bases. There are 15 residues in the CDR3. The germline V gene has CDR1 SGDLS and CDR2 YYNGEE. CDR3 sequence: CASSVGFQGRNTIYF. CDR3 coding DNA: TGTGCCAGCAGCGTAGGATTCCAGGGCCGAAACACCATATATTTT.

This rearrangement joins TRBV15 to TRBJ2-7, with 12 bases identical to TRBD2. J was trimmed by 7 bases and V by 0 bases; bases with no gene match: 10. The CDR3 contains 17 residues. CDR1 LNHNV and CDR2 YYDKDF come from the germline V gene (reference sequence). This chain's CDR3 is CATSRDMASGRAGEQYF. The CDR3 DNA reads TGTGCCACCAGCAGAGATATGGCTAGCGGGAGGGCCGGGGAGCAGTACTTC.

This rearrangement joins TRBV28 to TRBJ2-1, with 14 positions matching TRBD2. CDR1 is MDHEN, CDR2 SYDVKM, per germline. V was clipped by 6 bases and J by 9 bases; unmatched bases: 4. The CDR3 spans 14 residues. The CDR3 region is CASSPGTSGGEQFF. Written as DNA, the CDR3 is TGTGCCAGCAGCCCCGGGACTAGCGGGGGTGAGCAGTTCTTC.

The rearrangement uses TRBV21-1 and TRBJ2-1; TRBD2 reflects the table's D call only, with no check against the DNA. TRBV21-1 is termed a pseudogene. This CDR3 spans 12 amino acids. The CDR3 sequence is CASSPYSNEQFF. The CDR3 DNA reads TGTGCCAGCAGCCCCTATTCCAATGAGCAGTTCTTC.

The genes are TRBV7-2 and TRBJ1-6, with TRBD1 matching over 9 bases. Germline trimming cut 3 bases from V and 7 bases from J; bases unmatched to any gene: 4. The V gene's germline CDR1 is SGHTA and CDR2 FQGNSA. The CDR3 has 15 residues. CDR3 in DNA: TGTGCCAGCAGCTTTAGGGACAGGGAAAATTCACCCCTCCACTTT. Its protein product is CASSFRDRENSPLHF.

This rearrangement joins TRBV28 to TRBJ2-7; 8 nucleotides agree with TRBD2. The CDR3 runs 14 residues. The germline gives CDR1 MDHEN, CDR2 SYDVKM. V lost 7 bases, J lost 6 bases, and 11 bases stayed unmatched. CDR3 in amino acids: CASIYSLSGSEQYF. In DNA, the CDR3 is TGTGCCAGCATTTACAGTTTAAGCGGGAGCGAGCAGTACTTC.

The CDR3 loop is CASSGGTATQPQHF. The CDR3 nucleotides read TGTGCCAGCTCAGGAGGGACGGCGACTCAGCCCCAGCATTTT. The V and J genes are TRBV18 and TRBJ1-5; D is possibly TRBD1 (5 bases). Trimming pared 5 bases from V and 6 bases from J, leaving 14 bases between. The CDR3 length is 14 residues. Germline CDR1 reads KGHSH; CDR2 reads LQKENI. Drawing the rest from reference TRBV18 and TRBJ1-5, the complete variable domain is NAGVMQNPRHLVRRRGQEARLRCSPMKGHSHVYWYRQLPEEGLKFMVYLQKENIIDESGMPKERFSAEFPKEGPSILRIQQVVRGDSAAYFCASSGGTATQPQHFGDGTRLSIL.